This TCR beta chain was retrieved from a study of blood T cells in healthy people across ages (dated by TCRdb to 2014 to 2015). For context, the study as a whole: Template switching captured roughly one uniquely barcoded TCR beta cDNA molecule per two T cells in model experiments. Four age groups were formed from the donors: young (average approximately 15 years), middle-aged (approximately 40), aged (about 68) and long-lived (more than 75). The study analyzed two additional independent replicas of 1 million unique cDNA reads from the same blood draw for two donors, one aged 18 to 29 and one aged 80 or older. Donors of different ages were randomly distributed across sequencing lanes to avoid experimental bias. Using deep sequencing normalized with unique cDNA molecular identifiers, the study measured how TCR beta repertoire diversity changes with age. The full study reports these points: As age increased, observed TCR beta diversity per million T cells dropped in a roughly linear way, and a significant reduction was already evident by age 40. Estimates of total diversity based on one million sequenced T cells were regarded as lower bounds and as underestimates. Because the CMV infection status of the donors was unknown, age-related changes in expanded clonotypes may potentially have been confounded. Conclusive comparison of naive and antigen-experienced compartments was prevented by the profiling of bulk unsorted PBMCs. Compared with the aged group, the long-lived group had more naive CD4+ T cells, fewer expanded clones and increased TCR diversity, suggesting age selection. The percentage of naive T cells measured by flow cytometry correlated strongly with observed TCR beta diversity.

Systemically healthy Caucasian individuals from Russia, approximately 39 in total and aged roughly 6 to 100 years, were included as donors. Roughly 10 milliliters of peripheral blood were collected from each donor into EDTA-treated Vacutainer tubes. Ficoll-Paque density-gradient centrifugation was used to isolate PBMCs, with at least 7 million per sample. Total RNA, at least 5 micrograms per sample, was extracted from PBMCs with Trizol reagent. Naive CD45RAhigh/CD27high T cell percentages were measured by flow cytometry on a PBMC aliquot from every donor. Taken from cysteine to phenylalanine, the CDR3 has 15 residues. CDR3 DNA only is kept here, 45 bases in frame from base 1. The germline V gene yields LGHNA for CDR1 and YNFKEQ for CDR2. The germline ends are 12 bases apart after V is trimmed by 1 base and J by 2 bases. In its sample, this clonotype was seen a few times. Its specific antigen is unknown. Per-nucleotide qualities are absent, and no much larger clonotype sits a single base away.

To prepare the library, 5' RACE was applied. A second PCR of about 7 to 12 cycles was run with a J-beta primer mix and a sample-barcoded 5' primer. Each TCR beta cDNA molecule received a unique molecular identifier from a template-switch 5' adaptor carrying 12 random nucleotides. At least 3 million CDR3-containing paired-end reads were obtained from each sample. First-strand cDNA synthesis was performed from all RNA using the Mint cDNA synthesis kit, with priming by a TRBC-specific oligonucleotide. After uracil-DNA glycosylase treatment, a first 18-cycle PCR used universal primers M1SS and BC2_uni_R on all cDNA. The paper's processing steps were these. For normalization, 1 million high-quality reads were randomly selected from each sample, with every read carrying a distinct molecular identifier. Reads sharing molecular identifiers were discarded rather than binned into consensus sequences. CDR3 identification, clonotype clustering and error correction used MiTCR with a Q25 quality threshold and the strictest error-elimination algorithm. A nonparametric unseen species model using Euler transformation provided a lower-bound estimate of total TCR beta diversity. TCRdb ran its own pipeline on the public reads, namely fastp trimming at Q25 and MiXCR clone calling, and kept in-frame beta chains. Merged by CDR3 protein, the rows form single entries marked with the most common genes and DNA. The V and J calls follow TCRdb's processing rather than the paper's. Within this sample are over 1,500,000 distinct CDR3 sequences, with roughly two fifths of them counted one time only. The ten top clones hold 23% of the sample.

Sequencing was done on a sample of blood. This chain joins TRBV4-2 to TRBJ2-7; no D gene call is confident. The TCR originated in a human donor in good health. Here the CDR3 is given as CASSQVDGVTYEQYF. Here is the DNA: TGTGCCAGCAGCCAAGTGGATGGGGTTACCTACGAGCAGTACTTC.